The clone carrying this T cell receptor beta chain was found many times. Its antigen remains unidentified. CDR3 regions were amplified by Arm-PCR using iRepertoire HTBI primers to build TCR beta libraries. Each CDR3 protein is one row after TCRdb ran MiXCR on the multiplex PCR reads. The sample shows 410,000 or so distinct CDR3 sequences, under 15% of them seen only once. This record belongs to a study of regulatory T cells in long-lasting Graves disease. The CDR3 totals 16 residues. CDR1 is SNHLY and CDR2 is FYNNEI in the germline V gene. V lost 7 bases and J 0 bases, leaving 16 bases between the germline ends. Study conclusions and caveats: New patients shared fewer public clonotypes (about 1,000) than persistent patients did (2,741).

Time point given: newly diagnosed GD, antithyroid drugs for less than 3 months. RNA extracted from PBMCs served as the sequencing template. This sample was also put to use in a study of T cells in Graves' hyperthyroidism and ophthalmopathy.

V is TRBV2 and J is TRBJ2-1; the D is unclear. This receptor was identified in a woman in her thirties with Graves disease. The sequenced sample was peripheral blood mononuclear cells (PBMCs), obtained at new diagnosis, from a patient treated with antithyroid drugs. CDR3 residues: CASTPRADSSYNEQFF. Written as DNA, the CDR3 is TGTGCCAGCACCCCAAGGGCGGATAGCTCCTACAATGAGCAGTTCTTC.